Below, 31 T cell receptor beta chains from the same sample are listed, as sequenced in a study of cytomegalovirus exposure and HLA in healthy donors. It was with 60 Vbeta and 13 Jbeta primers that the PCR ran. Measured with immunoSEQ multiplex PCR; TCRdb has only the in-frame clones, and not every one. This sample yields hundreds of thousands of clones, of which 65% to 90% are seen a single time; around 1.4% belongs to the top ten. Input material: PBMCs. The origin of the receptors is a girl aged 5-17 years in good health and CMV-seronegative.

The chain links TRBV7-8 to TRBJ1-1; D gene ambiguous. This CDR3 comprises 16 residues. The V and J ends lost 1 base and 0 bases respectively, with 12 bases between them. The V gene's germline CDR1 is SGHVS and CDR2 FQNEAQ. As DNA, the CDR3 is TGTGCCAGCAGCTTAGAGATCGAGGGATTGAACACTGAAGCTTTCTTT. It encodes CASSLEIEGLNTEAFF.

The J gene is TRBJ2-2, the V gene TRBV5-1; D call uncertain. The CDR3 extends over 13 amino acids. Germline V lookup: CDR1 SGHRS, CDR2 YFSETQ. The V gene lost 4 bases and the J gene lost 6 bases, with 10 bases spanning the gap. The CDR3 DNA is TGCGCCAGCAGCGCCGACTTGGCCGGGGAGCTGTTTTTT. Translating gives CASSADLAGELFF.

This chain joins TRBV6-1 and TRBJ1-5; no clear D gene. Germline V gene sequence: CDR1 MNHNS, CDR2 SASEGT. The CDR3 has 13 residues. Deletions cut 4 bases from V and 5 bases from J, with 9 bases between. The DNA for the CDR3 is TGTGCCAGCAGTGCCGACGGGTATCAGCCCCAGCATTTT. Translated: CASSADGYQPQHF.

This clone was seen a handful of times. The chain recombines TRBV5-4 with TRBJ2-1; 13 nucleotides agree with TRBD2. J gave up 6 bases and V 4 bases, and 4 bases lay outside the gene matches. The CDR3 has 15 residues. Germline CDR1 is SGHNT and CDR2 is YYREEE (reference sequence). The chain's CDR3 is CASSAGTSGTNEQFF. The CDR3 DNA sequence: TGTGCCAGCAGCGCCGGGACTAGCGGGACCAATGAGCAGTTCTTC.

The chain's CDR3 is CASSESEQGANNEQFF. The CDR3 coding sequence is TGTGCCAGCAGTGAATCGGAACAGGGGGCCAACAATGAGCAGTTCTTC. The rearrangement joins TRBV2 to TRBJ2-1; 9 positions agree with TRBD1. The germline CDR1 and CDR2 sequences are SNHLY and FYNNEI. This CDR3 region has 16 residues. V lost 2 bases, J lost 5 bases, and 7 bases stayed unmatched.

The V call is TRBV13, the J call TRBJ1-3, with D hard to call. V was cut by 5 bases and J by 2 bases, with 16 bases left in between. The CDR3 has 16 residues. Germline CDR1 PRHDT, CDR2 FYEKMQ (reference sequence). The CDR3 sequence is CASSQRRWGTGNTIYF. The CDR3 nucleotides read TGTGCCAGCAGCCAACGGAGGTGGGGTACTGGAAACACCATATATTTT.

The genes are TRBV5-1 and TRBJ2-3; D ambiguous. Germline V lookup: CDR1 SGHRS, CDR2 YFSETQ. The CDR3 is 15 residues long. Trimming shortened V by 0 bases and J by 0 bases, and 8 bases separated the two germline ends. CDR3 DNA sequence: TGCGCCAGCAGCTTGGGACTCGCTAGCACAGATACGCAGTATTTT. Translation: CASSLGLASTDTQYF.

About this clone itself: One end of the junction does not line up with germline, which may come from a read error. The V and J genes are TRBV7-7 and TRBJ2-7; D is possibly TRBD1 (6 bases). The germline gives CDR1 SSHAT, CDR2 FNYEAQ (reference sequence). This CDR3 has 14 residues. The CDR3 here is CASSFGWGPYEQYF. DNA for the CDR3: TGTGCTAGCAGCTTTGGTTGGGGGCCCTACGAGCAGTACTTC.

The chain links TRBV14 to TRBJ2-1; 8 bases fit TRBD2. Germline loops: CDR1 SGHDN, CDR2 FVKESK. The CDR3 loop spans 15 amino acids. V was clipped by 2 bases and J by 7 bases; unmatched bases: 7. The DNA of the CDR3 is TGTGCCAGCAGCCAACAAAGCGGGGGTCGTAATGAGCAGTTCTTC. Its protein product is CASSQQSGGRNEQFF.

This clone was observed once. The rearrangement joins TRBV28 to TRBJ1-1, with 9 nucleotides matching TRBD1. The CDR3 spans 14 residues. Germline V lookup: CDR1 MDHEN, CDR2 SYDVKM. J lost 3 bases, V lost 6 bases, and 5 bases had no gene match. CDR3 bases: TGTGCCAGCAGGGAAACAGGGGGCTACACTGAAGCTTTCTTT. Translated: CASRETGGYTEAFF.

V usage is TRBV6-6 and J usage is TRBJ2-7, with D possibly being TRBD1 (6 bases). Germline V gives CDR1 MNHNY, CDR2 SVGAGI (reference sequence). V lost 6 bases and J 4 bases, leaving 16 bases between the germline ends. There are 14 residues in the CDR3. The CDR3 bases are TGTGCCAGCAGCGAAACAGGGTATTGGTACGAGCAGTACTTC. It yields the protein CASSETGYWYEQYF.

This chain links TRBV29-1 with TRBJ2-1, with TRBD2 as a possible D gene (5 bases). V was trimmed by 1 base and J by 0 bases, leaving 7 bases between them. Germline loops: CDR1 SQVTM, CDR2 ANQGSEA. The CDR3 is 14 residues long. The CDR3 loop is CSVEAGSSYNEQFF. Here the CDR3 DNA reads TGCAGCGTTGAAGCGGGGAGCTCCTACAATGAGCAGTTCTTC.

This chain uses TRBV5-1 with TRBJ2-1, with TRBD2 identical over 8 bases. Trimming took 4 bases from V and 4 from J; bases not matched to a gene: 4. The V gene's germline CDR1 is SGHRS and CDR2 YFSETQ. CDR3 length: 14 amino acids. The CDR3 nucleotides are TGCGCCAGCAGCCGGACTAGCAGTTACAATGAGCAGTTCTTC. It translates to CASSRTSSYNEQFF.

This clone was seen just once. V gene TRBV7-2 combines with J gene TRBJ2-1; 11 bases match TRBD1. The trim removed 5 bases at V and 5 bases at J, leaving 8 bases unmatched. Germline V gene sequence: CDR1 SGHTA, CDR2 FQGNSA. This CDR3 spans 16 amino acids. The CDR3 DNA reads TGTGCCAGCAGCCGGCAGGACAGGGGGCGAAACAATGAGCAGTTCTTC. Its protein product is CASSRQDRGRNNEQFF.

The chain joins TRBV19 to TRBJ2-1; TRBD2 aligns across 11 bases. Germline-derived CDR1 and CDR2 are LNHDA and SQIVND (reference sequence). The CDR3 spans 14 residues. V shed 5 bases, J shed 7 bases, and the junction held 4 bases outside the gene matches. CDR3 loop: CASSVAGGPNEQFF. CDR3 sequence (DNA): TGTGCCAGTAGTGTAGCGGGAGGGCCAAATGAGCAGTTCTTC. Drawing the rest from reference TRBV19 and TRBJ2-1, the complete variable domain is DGGITQSPKYLFRKEGQNVTLSCEQNLNHDAMYWYRQDPGQGLRLIYYSQIVNDFQKGDIAEGYSVSREKKESFPLTVTSAQKNPTAFYLCASSVAGGPNEQFFGPGTRLTVL.

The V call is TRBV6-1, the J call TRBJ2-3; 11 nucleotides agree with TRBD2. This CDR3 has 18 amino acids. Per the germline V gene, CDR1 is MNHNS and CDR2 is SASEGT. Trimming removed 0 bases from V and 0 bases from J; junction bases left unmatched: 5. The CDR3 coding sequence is TGTGCCAGCAGTGAAGCTGGAGCTAGCGGGGGGAGCACAGATACGCAGTATTTT. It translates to CASSEAGASGGSTDTQYF.

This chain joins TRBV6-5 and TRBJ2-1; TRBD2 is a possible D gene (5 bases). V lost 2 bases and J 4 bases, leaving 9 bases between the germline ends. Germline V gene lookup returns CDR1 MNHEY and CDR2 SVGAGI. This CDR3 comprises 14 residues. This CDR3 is CASSYETGYNEQFF. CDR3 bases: TGTGCCAGCAGTTACGAGACGGGGTACAATGAGCAGTTCTTC.

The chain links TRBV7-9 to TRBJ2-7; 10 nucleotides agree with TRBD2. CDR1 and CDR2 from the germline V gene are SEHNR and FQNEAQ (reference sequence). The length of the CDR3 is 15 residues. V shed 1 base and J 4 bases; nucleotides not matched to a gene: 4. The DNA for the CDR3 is TGTGCCAGCAGCTTAGAGGCTAGCGGGAGTTACGAGCAGTACTTC. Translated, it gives CASSLEASGSYEQYF.

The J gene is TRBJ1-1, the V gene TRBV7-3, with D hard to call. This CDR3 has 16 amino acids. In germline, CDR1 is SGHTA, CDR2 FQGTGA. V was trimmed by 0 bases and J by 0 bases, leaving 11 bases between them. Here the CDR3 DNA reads TGTGCCAGCAGCTTAACGGCTCCCTTGATGAACACTGAAGCTTTCTTT. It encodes CASSLTAPLMNTEAFF. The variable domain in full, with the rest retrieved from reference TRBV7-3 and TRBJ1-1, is GAGVSQTPSNKVTEKGKYVELRCDPISGHTALYWYRQSLGQGPEFLIYFQGTGAADDSGLPNDRFFAVRPEGSVSTLKIQRTERGDSAVYLCASSLTAPLMNTEAFFGQGTRLTVV.

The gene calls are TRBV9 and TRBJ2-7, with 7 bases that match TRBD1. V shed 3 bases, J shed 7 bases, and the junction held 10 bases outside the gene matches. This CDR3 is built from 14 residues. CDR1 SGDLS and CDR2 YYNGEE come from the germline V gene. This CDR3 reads CASSAWLGTEEQYF. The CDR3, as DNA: TGTGCCAGCAGCGCCTGGTTGGGGACAGAAGAGCAGTACTTC.

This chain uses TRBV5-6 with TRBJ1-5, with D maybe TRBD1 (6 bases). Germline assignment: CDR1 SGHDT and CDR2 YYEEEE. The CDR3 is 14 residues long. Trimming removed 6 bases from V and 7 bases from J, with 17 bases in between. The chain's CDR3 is CASTTGKGEQPQHF. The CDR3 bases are TGTGCCAGCACCACAGGGAAGGGCGAGCAGCCCCAGCATTTT.

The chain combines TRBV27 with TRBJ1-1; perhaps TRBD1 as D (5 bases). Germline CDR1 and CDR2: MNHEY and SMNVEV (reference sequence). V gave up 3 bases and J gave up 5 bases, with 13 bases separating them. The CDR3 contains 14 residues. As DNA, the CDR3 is TGTGCCAGCAGTTTCTTTCAGGGTACAACTGAAGCTTTCTTT. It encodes CASSFFQGTTEAFF.

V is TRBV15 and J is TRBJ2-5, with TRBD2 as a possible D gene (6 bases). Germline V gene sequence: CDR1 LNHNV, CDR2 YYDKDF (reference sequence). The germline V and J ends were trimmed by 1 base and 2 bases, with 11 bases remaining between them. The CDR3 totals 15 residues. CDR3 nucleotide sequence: TGTGCCACCAGCAGAGCGGTAGCGGTACAAGAGACCCAGTACTTC. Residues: CATSRAVAVQETQYF. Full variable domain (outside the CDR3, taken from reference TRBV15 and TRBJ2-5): DAMVIQNPRYQVTQFGKPVTLSCSQTLNHNVMYWYQQKSSQAPKLLFHYYDKDFNNEADTPDNFQSRRPNTSFCFLDIRSPGLGDTAMYLCATSRAVAVQETQYFGPGTRLLVL.

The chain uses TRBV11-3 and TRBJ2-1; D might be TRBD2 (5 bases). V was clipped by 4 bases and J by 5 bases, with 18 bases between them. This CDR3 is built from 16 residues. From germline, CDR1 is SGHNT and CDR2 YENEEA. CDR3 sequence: CASSSPRAYTDNEQFF. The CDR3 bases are TGTGCCAGCAGCTCACCGAGGGCTTACACGGACAATGAGCAGTTCTTC.

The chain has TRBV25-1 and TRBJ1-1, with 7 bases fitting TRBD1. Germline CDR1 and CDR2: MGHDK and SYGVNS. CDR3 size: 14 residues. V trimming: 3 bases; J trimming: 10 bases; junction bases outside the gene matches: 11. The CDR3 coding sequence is TGTGCCAGCAGTGAGGACTGGGACAGCGAAGCAGCTTTCTTT. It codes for CASSEDWDSEAAFF.

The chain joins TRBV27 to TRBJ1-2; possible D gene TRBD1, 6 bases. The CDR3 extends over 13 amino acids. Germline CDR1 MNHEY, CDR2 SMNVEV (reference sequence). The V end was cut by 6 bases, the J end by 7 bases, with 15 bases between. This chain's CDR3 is CASRFYRDGGYTF. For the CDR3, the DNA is TGTGCCAGCAGGTTTTACAGGGACGGTGGCTACACCTTC.

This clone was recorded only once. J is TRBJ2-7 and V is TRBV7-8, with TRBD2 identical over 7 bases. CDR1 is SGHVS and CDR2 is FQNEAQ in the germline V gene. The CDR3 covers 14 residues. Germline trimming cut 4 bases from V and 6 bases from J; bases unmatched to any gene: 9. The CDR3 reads CASSSGLGTTEQYF. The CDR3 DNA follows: TGTGCCAGCAGCTCCGGACTAGGGACTACCGAGCAGTACTTC.

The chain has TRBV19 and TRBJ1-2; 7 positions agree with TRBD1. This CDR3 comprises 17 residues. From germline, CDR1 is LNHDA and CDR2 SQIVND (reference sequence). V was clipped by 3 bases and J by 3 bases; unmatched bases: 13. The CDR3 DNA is TGTGCCAGTAGTATCACCATTGACAGGGAGGTCGACTATGGCTACACCTTC. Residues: CASSITIDREVDYGYTF.

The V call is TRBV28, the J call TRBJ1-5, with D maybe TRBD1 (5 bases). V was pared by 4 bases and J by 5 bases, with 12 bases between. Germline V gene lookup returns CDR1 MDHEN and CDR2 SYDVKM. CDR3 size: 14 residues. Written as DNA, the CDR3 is TGTGCCAGCAGTTCGGGGGGTCTCGATCAGCCCCAGCATTTT. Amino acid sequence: CASSSGGLDQPQHF.

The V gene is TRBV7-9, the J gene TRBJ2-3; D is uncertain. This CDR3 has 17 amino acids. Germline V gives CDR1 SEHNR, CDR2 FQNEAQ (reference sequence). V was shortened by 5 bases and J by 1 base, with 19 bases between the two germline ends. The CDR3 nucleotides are TGTGCCAGCAGCCACAGTGCCGGATGGGTCGGCACAGATACGCAGTATTTT. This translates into CASSHSAGWVGTDTQYF.

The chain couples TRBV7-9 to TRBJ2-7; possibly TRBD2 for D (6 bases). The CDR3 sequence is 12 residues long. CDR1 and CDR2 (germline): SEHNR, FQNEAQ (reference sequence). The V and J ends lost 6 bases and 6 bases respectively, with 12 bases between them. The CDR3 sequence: CASREGQGEQYF. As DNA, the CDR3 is TGTGCCAGCAGGGAGGGCCAGGGCGAGCAGTACTTC.